The TCR beta chain described here comes from a study of blood T cell repertoires in COVID-19. Turning to the study itself: There were acute and convalescent COVID-19 samples, and they came from the United States, Italy and Spain.

Sequenced by immunoSEQ multiplex PCR; TCRdb stores in-frame clones only, minus some. The profile shows over 55,000 clones, about 87% of them singletons. The receptor comes from a man between 50 and 59 years old with active COVID-19. Sequenced: peripheral blood.

The CDR3 reads CASSQDYGGSLYEQYF. Written as DNA, the CDR3 is TGTGCCAGCAGCCAAGACTATGGCGGGAGTCTCTACGAGCAGTACTTC. This chain links TRBV4-2 with TRBJ2-7; 7 nucleotides line up with TRBD2. Germline values: CDR1 LGHNA, CDR2 YNFKEQ. Losses at the gene ends were 0 bases for V and 3 bases for J; bases not matched to a gene: 8. The CDR3 covers 16 residues.